One sample yielded the 12 T cell receptor beta chains listed below, sequenced in a study of cytomegalovirus exposure and HLA in healthy donors listed by TCRdb under 2017. The protocol used for the library was the immunoSEQ multiplex PCR assay. A mixture of 60 forward primers for TCR Vbeta segments and 13 reverse primers for TCR Jbeta segments was used in the multiplex PCR. TCRdb mirrors the immuneACCESS table, restricted to in-frame sequences. Some clones are absent from its copies; in checked studies, under half trace to an unresolved V gene, and the reason for the others is unknown. This sample has some 90,000 clones in its table, and around four fifths of those were observed once. The biggest ten clones account for 3% to 4% of the sample. Sequenced material: PBMCs. The receptors derive from a woman between 35 and 50 years old in good health and CMV-seronegative.

The genes are TRBV11-1 and TRBJ1-5, with D unclear. This CDR3 region has 13 residues. Trimming took 3 bases from V and 6 from J, leaving 9 bases between them. Germline values: CDR1 SGHAT, CDR2 FQDESV (reference sequence). This chain's CDR3 is CASSLFIGQPQHF. CDR3 nucleotide sequence: TGTGCCAGCAGCTTGTTTATCGGTCAGCCCCAGCATTTT.

This clone was counted only a few times. The J gene is TRBJ2-1, the V gene TRBV6-5, with 11 nucleotides matching TRBD2. V shed 6 bases and J 9 bases; nucleotides not matched to a gene: 10. CDR1 and CDR2 (germline): MNHEY, SVGAGI. The length of the CDR3 is 15 residues. The CDR3 nucleotides are TGTGCCAGCAGCCTCAATAGCGGGAGGGCCCTTGAGCAGTTCTTC. Translation: CASSLNSGRALEQFF.

The V gene is TRBV5-1, the J gene TRBJ1-2, with a weak D call TRBD1 (5 bases). With 5 bases removed from V and 0 bases from J, the gap between germline ends came to 14 bases. The CDR3 loop spans 15 amino acids. Germline values: CDR1 SGHRS, CDR2 YFSETQ. CDR3 protein: CASSNLGAPNYGYTF. CDR3 nucleotide sequence: TGCGCCAGCAGTAACCTAGGGGCTCCTAACTATGGCTACACCTTC.

V is TRBV28 and J is TRBJ2-7, with D unresolved. With 2 bases removed from V and 6 bases from J, the gap between germline ends came to 8 bases. Germline V gene sequence: CDR1 MDHEN, CDR2 SYDVKM. The CDR3 spans 12 residues. CDR3 DNA: TGTGCCAGCAGTTTACCCCCAGGCGAGCAGTACTTC. It is translated as CASSLPPGEQYF.

V usage is TRBV28 and J usage is TRBJ1-1; no definite D call. The CDR3 sequence is 12 residues long. The V and J ends lost 8 bases and 4 bases respectively, with 11 bases between them. Per germline, CDR1 MDHEN and CDR2 SYDVKM. CDR3 bases: TGTGCCAGCCATCAAGACACCACTGAAGCTTTCTTT. This encodes CASHQDTTEAFF. Filled out from reference TRBV28 and TRBJ1-1, the complete variable domain reads DVKVTQSSRYLVKRTGEKVFLECVQDMDHENMFWYRQDPGLGLRLIYFSYDVKMKEKGDIPEGYSVSREKKERFSLILESASTNQTSMYLCASHQDTTEAFFGQGTRLTVV.

This clone was found a few times. V and J are TRBV5-6 and TRBJ2-2; TRBD1 aligns across 10 bases. Germline V gene sequence: CDR1 SGHDT, CDR2 YYEEEE. V lost 4 bases to trimming and J lost 2 bases; unmatched junction nucleotides: 2. The CDR3 length is 15 residues. The CDR3 loop reads CASSRTGGNTGELFF. DNA of the CDR3: TGTGCCAGCAGCCGGACAGGGGGAAACACCGGGGAGCTGTTTTTT. The complete variable domain, with remaining parts taken from reference TRBV5-6 and TRBJ2-2, reads DAGVTQSPTHLIKTRGQQVTLRCSPKSGHDTVSWYQQALGQGPQFIFQYYEEEERQRGNFPDRFSGHQFPNYSSELNVNALLLGDSALYLCASSRTGGNTGELFFGEGSRLTVL.

This clone appeared a single time. V usage is TRBV9 and J usage is TRBJ2-7; D perhaps matches TRBD2 (6 bases). V lost 4 bases, J lost 5 bases, and 16 bases lay in between. Germline V gene lookup returns CDR1 SGDLS and CDR2 YYNGEE. This CDR3 has 14 residues. CDR3 DNA sequence: TGTGCCAGCAGCCCCGGGACTCTCCTTCACGAGCAGTACTTC. Translation gives CASSPGTLLHEQYF.

This sequence joins TRBV30 and TRBJ1-6, with no clear D. Deletions cut 1 base from V and 9 bases from J, with 7 bases between. The CDR3 extends over 12 amino acids. Germline assignment: CDR1 GTSNPN and CDR2 SVGIG (reference sequence). The CDR3 sequence is CAWSASSSPLHF. The CDR3 DNA reads as TGTGCCTGGAGTGCCTCTTCTTCACCCCTCCACTTT.

The genes are TRBV11-2 and TRBJ2-3; maybe TRBD2 (5 bases). Germline CDR1 is SGHAT and CDR2 is FQNNGV. The V gene lost 4 bases and the J gene lost 0 bases, with 14 bases spanning the gap. This CDR3 contains 16 residues. For the CDR3, the DNA is TGTGCCAGCAGCTCCCTTGCGGGTGCTAGCACAGATACGCAGTATTTT. Its translation is CASSSLAGASTDTQYF.

The chain joins TRBV19 to TRBJ2-3; D gene uncertain. With 4 bases removed from V and 1 base from J, the gap between germline ends came to 18 bases. Germline-derived CDR1 and CDR2 are LNHDA and SQIVND (reference sequence). This CDR3 has 17 residues. The CDR3 region has the DNA TGTGCCAGTAGTAGTCTCTTGGTCCAGCGAGGCACAGATACGCAGTATTTT. Amino acid sequence: CASSSLLVQRGTDTQYF.

In this sample, this clone turned up a few times. The chain recombines TRBV5-6 with TRBJ1-5; TRBD1 agrees at 7 bases. CDR3 length: 15 residues. The V gene's germline CDR1 is SGHDT and CDR2 YYEEEE. The ends lost 4 bases at V and 0 bases at J; junction bases unmatched: 4. In DNA, the CDR3 is TGTGCCAGCAGCGTGAGGGGGCCTAGCAATCAGCCCCAGCATTTT. As protein: CASSVRGPSNQPQHF.

This rearrangement joins TRBV6-6 to TRBJ2-5; TRBD1 matches at 9 bases. With 2 bases clipped from V and 7 bases from J, the junction kept 2 bases outside the gene matches. The CDR3 runs 13 residues. Germline lookup yields CDR1 MNHNY and CDR2 SVGAGI (reference sequence). The CDR3 DNA is TGTGCCAGCAGTTACGACAGGGGGAGGACCCAGTACTTC. It codes for CASSYDRGRTQYF.